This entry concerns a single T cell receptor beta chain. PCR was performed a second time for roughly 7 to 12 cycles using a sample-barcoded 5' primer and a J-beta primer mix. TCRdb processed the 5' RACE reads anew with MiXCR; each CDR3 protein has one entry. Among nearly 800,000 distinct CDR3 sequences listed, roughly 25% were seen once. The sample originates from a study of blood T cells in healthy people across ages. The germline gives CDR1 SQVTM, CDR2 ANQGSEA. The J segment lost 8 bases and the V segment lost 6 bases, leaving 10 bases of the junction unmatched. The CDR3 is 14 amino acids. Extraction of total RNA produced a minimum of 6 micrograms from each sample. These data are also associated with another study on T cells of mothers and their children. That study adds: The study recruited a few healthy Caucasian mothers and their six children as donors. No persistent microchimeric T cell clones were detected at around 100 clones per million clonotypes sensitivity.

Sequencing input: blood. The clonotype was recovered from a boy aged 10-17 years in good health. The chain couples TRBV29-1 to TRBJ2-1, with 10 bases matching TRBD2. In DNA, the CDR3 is TGCAGCGTCCGAGGGCTAGCGGGAGAGGATGAGCAGTTCTTC. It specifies CSVRGLAGEDEQFF.